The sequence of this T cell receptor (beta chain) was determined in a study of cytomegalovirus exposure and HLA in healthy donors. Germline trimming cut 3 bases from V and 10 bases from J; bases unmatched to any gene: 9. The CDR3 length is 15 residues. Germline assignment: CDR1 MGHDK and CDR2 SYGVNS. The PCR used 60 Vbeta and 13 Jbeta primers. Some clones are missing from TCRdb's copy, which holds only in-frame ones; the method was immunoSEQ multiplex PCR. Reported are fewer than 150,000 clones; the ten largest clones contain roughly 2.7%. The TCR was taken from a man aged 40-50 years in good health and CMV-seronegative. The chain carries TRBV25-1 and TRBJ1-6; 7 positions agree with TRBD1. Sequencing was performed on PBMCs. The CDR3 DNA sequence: TGTGCCAGCAGTGATATGACAGGGAGAGGCTCACCCCTCCACTTT. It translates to CASSDMTGRGSPLHF.